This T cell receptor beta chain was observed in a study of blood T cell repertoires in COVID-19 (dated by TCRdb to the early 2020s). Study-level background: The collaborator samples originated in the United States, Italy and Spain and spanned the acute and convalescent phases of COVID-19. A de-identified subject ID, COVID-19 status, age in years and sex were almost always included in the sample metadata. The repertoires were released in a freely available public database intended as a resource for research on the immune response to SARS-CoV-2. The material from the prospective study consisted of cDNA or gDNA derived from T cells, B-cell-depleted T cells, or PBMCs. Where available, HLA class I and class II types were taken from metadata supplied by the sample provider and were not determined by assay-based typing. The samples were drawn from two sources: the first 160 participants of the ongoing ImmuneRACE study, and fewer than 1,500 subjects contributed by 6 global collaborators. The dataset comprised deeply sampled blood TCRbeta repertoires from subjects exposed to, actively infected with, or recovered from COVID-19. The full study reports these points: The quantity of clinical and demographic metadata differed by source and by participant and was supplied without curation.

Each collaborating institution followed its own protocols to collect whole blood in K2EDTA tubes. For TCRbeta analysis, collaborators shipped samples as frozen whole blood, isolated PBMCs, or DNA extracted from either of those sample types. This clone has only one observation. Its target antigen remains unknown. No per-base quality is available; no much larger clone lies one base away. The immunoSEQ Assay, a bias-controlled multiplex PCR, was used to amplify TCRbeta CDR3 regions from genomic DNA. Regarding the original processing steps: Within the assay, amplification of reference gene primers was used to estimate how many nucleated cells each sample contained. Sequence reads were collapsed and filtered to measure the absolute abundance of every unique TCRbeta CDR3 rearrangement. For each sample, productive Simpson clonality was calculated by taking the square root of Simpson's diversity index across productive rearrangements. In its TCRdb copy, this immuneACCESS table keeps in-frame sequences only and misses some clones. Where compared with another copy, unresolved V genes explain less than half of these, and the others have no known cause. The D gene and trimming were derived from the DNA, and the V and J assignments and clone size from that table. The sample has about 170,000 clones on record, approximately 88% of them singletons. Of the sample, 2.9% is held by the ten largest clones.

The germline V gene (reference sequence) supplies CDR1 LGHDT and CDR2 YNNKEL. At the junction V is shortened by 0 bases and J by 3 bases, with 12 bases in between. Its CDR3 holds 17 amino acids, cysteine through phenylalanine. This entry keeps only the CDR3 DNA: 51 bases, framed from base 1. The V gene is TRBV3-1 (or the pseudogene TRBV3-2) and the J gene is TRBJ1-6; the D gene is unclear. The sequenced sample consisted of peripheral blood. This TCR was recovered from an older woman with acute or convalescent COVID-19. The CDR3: CASSQEVRSRYNSPLHF. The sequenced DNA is TGTGCCAGCAGCCAAGAAGTACGGAGCCGCTATAATTCACCCCTCCACTTT.